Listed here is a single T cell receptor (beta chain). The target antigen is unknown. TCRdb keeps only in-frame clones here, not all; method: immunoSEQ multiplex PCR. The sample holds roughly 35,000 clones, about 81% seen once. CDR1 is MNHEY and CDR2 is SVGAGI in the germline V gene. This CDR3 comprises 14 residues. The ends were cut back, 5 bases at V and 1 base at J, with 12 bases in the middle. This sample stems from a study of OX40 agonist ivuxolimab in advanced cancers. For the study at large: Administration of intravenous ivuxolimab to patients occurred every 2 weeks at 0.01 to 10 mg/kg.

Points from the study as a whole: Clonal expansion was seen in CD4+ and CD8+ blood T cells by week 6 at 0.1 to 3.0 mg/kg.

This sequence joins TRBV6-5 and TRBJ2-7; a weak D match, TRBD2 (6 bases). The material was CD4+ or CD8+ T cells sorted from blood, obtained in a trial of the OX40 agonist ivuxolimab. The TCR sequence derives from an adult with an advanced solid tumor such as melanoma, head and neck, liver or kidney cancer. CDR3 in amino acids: CASSRNGGSYEQYF. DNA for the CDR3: TGTGCCAGCAGTCGAAACGGGGGATCCTACGAGCAGTACTTC.